Presented here are 5 T cell receptor beta chains from one specimen sequenced in a study of Graves' ophthalmopathy and Graves' hyperthyroidism. RNA transcripts served as template for amplifying TCR beta CDR3 sequences. HTBI primers primed a first-round RT-PCR, and a second-round multiplex PCR followed. TCRdb re-analysed the multiplex PCR reads in MiXCR, keeping a single row per CDR3 protein. Here the sample spans tens of thousands of distinct CDR3 sequences, approximately 50% being singletons. The sample consisted of peripheral blood. These receptors all come from an adult woman with Graves' ophthalmopathy.

By sample share, this clonotype is medium-sized (0.01 to 0.1%). This rearrangement joins TRBV6-4 to TRBJ2-2; D unclear. CDR3 length: 13 amino acids. Germline CDR1 is MRHNA and CDR2 is SNTAGT. The V end lost 4 bases, the J end lost 1 base, and 4 bases lay between the germline ends. Here the CDR3 reads CASSAGNTGELFF. CDR3 coding DNA: TGTGCCAGCAGTGCAGGGAACACCGGGGAGCTGTTTTTT.

The chain recombines TRBV20-1 with TRBJ2-7; D may be TRBD1 or TRBD2 (5 bases each). Germline CDR1 is DFQATT and CDR2 is SNEGSKA (reference sequence). The CDR3 is made up of 15 amino acids. Trimming stripped 4 bases from V and 4 bases from J, with 20 bases between. The CDR3 nucleotides are TGCAGTGCTAAATGGGGAAGTGGTGGGGGATACGAGCAGTACTTC. Its translation is CSAKWGSGGGYEQYF.

Within the sample, this clonotype is medium-sized. As DNA, the CDR3 is TGTGCCACCACACAAAGGGGAGGATCTAACTATGGCTACACCTTC. Its protein product is CATTQRGGSNYGYTF. This chain connects TRBV24-1 to TRBJ1-2, with a weak D call TRBD1 (5 bases). V lost 8 bases, J lost 0 bases, and 15 bases lay in between. The CDR3 has 15 amino acids. In germline, CDR1 is KGHDR, CDR2 SFDVKD.

As concerns this clonotype: One end of the junction does not line up with germline, which may come from a read error. The V and J genes are TRBV10-3 and TRBJ2-2, with 9 bases aligning to TRBD1. Germline loops: CDR1 ENHRY, CDR2 SYGVKD. The CDR3 length is 13 residues. The CDR3 coding sequence is TGTGCCAGCAGTGAACAGGGGGCTGGGGAGCTGTTTTTT. As protein: CASSEQGAGELFF.

This clonotype was seen only once. Its ends do not fully match the called genes, so a read error is possible. The chain recombines TRBV10-3 with TRBJ1-2, with 7 bases identical to TRBD1. Germline V CDR1 and CDR2: ENHRY, SYGVKD. This CDR3 region has 15 residues. For the CDR3, the DNA is TGTGCCAGCAGTGCTGAGACAGGGAGCAACTATGGCTACACCTTC. Protein product: CASSAETGSNYGYTF.